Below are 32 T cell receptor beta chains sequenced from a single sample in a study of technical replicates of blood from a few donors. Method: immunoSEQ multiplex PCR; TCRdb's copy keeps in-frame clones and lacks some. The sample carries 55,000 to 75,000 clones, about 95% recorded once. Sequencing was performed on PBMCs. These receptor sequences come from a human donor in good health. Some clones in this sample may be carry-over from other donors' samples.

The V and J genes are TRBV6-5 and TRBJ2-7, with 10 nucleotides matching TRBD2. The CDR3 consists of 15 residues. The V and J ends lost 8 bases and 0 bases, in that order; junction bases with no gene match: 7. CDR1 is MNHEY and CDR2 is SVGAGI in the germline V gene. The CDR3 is CASASGSPSSYEQYF. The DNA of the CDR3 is TGTGCCAGCGCTAGCGGGAGCCCCAGCTCCTACGAGCAGTACTTC.

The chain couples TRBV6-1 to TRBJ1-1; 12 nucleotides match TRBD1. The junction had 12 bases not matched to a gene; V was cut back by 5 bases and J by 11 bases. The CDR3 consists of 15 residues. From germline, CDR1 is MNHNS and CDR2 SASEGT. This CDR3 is CASSPGTGGALGAFF. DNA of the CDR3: TGTGCCAGCAGTCCCGGGACAGGGGGCGCGTTGGGCGCTTTCTTT.

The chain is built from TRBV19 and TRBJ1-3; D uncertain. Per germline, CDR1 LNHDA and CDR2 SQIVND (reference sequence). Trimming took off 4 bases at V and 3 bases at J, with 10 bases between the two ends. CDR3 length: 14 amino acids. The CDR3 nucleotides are TGTGCCAGTAGTAAAGGAGGGAATGGAAACACCATATATTTT. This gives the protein CASSKGGNGNTIYF.

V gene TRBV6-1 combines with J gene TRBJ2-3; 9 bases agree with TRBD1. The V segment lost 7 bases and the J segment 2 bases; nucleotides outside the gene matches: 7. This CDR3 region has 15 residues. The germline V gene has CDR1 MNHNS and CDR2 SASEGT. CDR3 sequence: CASTLGQGITDTQYF. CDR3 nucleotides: TGTGCCAGCACTTTGGGACAGGGAATCACAGATACGCAGTATTTT.

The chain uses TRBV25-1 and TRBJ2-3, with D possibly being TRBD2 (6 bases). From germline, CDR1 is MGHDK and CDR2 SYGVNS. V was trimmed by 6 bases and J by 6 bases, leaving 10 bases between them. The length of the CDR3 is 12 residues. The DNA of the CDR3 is TGTGCCAGCAGACGGGACTCTGATACGCAGTATTTT. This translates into CASRRDSDTQYF.

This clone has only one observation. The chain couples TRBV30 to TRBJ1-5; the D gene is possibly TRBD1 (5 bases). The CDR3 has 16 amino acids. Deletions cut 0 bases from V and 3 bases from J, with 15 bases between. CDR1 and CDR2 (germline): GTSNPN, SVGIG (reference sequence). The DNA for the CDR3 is TGTGCCTGGAGTGTAACTGGGGCAGGAAACAATCAGCCCCAGCATTTT. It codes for CAWSVTGAGNNQPQHF.

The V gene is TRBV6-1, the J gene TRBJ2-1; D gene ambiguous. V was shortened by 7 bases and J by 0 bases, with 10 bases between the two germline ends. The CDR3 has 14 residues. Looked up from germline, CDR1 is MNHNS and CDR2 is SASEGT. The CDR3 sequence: CASIDSSSYNEQFF. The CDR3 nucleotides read TGTGCCAGCATCGACTCGAGCTCCTACAATGAGCAGTTCTTC.

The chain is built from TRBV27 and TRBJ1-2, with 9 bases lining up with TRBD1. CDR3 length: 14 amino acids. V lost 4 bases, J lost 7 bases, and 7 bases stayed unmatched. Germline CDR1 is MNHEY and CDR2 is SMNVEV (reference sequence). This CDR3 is CASSSGQGRIGYTF. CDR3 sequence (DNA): TGTGCCAGCAGTTCCGGACAGGGGCGTATTGGCTACACCTTC.

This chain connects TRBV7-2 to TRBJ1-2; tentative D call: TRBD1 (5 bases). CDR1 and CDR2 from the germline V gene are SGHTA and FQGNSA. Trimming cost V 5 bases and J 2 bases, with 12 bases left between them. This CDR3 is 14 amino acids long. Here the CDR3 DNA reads TGTGCCAGCAGCCAACCCGGACAAAACTATGGCTACACCTTC. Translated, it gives CASSQPGQNYGYTF.

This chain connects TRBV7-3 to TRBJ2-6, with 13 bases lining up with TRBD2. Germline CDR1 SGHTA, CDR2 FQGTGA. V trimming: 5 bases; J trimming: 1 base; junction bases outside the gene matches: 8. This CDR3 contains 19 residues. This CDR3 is CASSPLGLAGISGANVLTF. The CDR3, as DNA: TGTGCCAGCAGCCCCCTGGGACTAGCGGGAATTTCTGGGGCCAACGTCCTGACTTTC.

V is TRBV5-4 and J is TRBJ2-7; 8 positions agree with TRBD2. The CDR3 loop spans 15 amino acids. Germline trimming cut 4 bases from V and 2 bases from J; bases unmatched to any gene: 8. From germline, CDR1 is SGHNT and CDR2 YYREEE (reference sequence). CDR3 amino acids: CASSPSAGGAYEQYF. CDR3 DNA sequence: TGTGCCAGCAGCCCCTCGGCGGGAGGTGCCTACGAGCAGTACTTC.

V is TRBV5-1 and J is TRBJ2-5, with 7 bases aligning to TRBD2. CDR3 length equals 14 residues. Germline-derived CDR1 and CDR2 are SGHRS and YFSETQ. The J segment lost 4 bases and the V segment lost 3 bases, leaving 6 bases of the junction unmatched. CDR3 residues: CASSSGPGGETQYF. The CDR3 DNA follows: TGCGCCAGCAGCTCGGGCCCGGGGGGAGAGACCCAGTACTTC.

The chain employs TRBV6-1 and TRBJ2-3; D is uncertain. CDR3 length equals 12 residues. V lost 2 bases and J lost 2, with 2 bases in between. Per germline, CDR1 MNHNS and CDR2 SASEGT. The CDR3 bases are TGTGCCAGCAGTGAATACACAGATACGCAGTATTTT. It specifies CASSEYTDTQYF.

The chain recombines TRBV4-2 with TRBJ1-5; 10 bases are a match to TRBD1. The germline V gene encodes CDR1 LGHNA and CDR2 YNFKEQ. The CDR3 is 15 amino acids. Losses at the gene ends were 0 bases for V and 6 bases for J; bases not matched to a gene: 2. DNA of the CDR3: TGTGCCAGCAGCCAAGATGACAGGGGGCTTCAGCCCCAGCATTTT. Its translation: CASSQDDRGLQPQHF.

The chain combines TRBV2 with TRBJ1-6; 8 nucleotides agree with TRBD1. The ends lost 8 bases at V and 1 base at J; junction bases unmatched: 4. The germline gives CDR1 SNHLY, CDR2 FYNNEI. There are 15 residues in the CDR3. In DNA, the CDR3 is TGTGCCAGCCGGCAGGGGGCGTCCTATAATTCACCCCTCCACTTT. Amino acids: CASRQGASYNSPLHF.

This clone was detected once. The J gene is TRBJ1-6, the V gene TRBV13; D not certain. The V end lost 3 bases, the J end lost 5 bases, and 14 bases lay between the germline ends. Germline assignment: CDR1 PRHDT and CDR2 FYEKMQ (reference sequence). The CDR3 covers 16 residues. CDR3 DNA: TGTGCCAGCAGCTTCGGTTGGAACAGTAATAATTCACCCCTCCACTTT. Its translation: CASSFGWNSNNSPLHF.

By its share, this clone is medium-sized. CDR3 DNA sequence: TGCGCCAGCAGCCAAGGGACAGCTGGAAACACCATATATTTT. Its protein product is CASSQGTAGNTIYF. V and J are TRBV4-1 and TRBJ1-3, with a tentative D call TRBD1 (6 bases). CDR3 length equals 14 residues. Germline V lookup: CDR1 MGHRA, CDR2 YSYEKL. Trimming removed 1 base from V and 2 bases from J, with 6 bases in between.

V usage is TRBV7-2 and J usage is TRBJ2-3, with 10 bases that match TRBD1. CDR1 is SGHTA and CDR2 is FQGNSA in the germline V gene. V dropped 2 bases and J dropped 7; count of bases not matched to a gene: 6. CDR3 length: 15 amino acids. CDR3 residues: CASSLLTGGSNTQYF. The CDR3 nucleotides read TGTGCCAGCAGCTTATTGACAGGGGGCTCGAATACGCAGTATTTT.

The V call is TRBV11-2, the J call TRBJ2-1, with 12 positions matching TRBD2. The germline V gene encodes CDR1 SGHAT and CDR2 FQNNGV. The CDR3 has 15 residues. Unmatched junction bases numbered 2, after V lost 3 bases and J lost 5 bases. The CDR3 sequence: CASSLTSGGDNEQFF. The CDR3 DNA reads TGTGCCAGCAGCTTGACTAGCGGGGGCGACAATGAGCAGTTCTTC.

CDR3 region: CASSRGAGGRPDTQYF. The CDR3 DNA reads as TGTGCCAGCAGCCGGGGCGCGGGAGGACGCCCAGATACGCAGTATTTT. The genes are TRBV11-3 and TRBJ2-3; 8 positions match TRBD2. The CDR3 runs to 16 residues. Germline V gene sequence: CDR1 SGHNT, CDR2 YENEEA. V dropped 5 bases and J dropped 4; count of bases not matched to a gene: 11.

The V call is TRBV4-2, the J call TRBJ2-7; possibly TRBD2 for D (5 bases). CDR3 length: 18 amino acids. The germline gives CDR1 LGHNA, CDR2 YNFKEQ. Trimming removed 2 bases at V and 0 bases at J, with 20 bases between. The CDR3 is CASSQLHMDSRSSYEQYF. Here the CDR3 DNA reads TGTGCCAGCAGCCAACTTCACATGGACTCCCGAAGCTCCTACGAGCAGTACTTC.

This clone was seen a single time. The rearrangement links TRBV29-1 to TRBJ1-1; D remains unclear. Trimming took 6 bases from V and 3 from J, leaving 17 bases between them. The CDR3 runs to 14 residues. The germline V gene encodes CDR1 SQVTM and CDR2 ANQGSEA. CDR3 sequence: CSVTGSSAHTEAFF. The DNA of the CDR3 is TGCAGCGTCACCGGGTCTTCCGCACACACTGAAGCTTTCTTT.

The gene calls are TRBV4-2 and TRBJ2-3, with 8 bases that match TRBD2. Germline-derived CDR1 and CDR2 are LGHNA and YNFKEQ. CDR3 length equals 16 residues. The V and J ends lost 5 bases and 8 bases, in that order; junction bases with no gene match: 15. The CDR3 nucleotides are TGTGCCAGCAGCGGAGGGGCAGGACTACGGGGGGGTACGCAGTATTTT. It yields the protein CASSGGAGLRGGTQYF.

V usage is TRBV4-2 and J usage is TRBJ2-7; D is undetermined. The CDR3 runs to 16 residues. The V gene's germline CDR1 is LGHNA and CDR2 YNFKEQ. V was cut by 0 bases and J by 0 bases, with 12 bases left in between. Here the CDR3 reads CASSQDLQRSSYEQYF. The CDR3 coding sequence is TGTGCCAGCAGCCAAGATCTCCAAAGGAGCTCCTACGAGCAGTACTTC.

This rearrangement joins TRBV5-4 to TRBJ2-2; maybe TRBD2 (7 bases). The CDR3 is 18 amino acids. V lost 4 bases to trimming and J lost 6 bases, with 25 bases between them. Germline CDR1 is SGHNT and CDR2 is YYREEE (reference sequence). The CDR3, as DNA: TGTGCCAGCAGCCGAGGGGGGGACACCCTCGGGACGGCCGGGGAGCTGTTTTTT. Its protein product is CASSRGGDTLGTAGELFF.

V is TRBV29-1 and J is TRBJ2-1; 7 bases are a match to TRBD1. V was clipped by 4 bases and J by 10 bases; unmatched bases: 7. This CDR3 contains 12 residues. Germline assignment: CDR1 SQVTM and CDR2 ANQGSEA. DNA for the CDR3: TGCAGCGTTGTAGGGGGCCTCACCGAGCAGTTCTTC. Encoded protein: CSVVGGLTEQFF.

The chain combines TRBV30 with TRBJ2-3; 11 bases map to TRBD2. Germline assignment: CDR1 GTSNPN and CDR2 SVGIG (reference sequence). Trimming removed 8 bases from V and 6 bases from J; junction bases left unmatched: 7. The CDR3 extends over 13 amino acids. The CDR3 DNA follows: TGTGCCGGAACTAGCGGGAGTACCGATACGCAGTATTTT. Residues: CAGTSGSTDTQYF.

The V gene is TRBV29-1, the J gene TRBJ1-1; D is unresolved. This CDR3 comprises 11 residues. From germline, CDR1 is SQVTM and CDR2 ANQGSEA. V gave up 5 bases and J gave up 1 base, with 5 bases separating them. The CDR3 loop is CSVRENTEAFF. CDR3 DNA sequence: TGCAGCGTTCGGGAGAACACTGAAGCTTTCTTT.

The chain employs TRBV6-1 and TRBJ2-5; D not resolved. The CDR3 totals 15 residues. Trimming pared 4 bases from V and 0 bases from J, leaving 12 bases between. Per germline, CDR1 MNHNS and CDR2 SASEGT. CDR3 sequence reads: CASSVGLTHQETQYF. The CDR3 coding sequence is TGTGCCAGCAGTGTTGGCTTAACCCACCAAGAGACCCAGTACTTC.

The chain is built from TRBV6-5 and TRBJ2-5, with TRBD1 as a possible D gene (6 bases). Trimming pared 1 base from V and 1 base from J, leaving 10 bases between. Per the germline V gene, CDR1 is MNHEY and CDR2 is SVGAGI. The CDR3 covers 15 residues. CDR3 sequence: CASSYYGTLQETQYF. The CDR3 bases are TGTGCCAGCAGTTACTACGGGACACTCCAAGAGACCCAGTACTTC.

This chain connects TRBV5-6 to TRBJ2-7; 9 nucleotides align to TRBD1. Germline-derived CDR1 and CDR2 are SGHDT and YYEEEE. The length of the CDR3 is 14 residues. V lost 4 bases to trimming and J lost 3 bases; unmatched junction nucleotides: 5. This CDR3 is CASSPPTGGYEQYF. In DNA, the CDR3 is TGTGCCAGCAGCCCCCCGACAGGGGGCTACGAGCAGTACTTC.

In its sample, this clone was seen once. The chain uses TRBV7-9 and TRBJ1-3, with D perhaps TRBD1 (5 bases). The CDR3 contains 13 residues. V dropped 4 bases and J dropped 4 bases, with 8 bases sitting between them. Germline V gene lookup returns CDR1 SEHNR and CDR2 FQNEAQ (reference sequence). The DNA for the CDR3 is TGTGCCAGCAGCTGGGGGGTCGGAAACACCATATATTTT. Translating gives CASSWGVGNTIYF.